Listed below are T cell receptor beta chains from one sample, sequenced in a study of cytomegalovirus exposure and HLA in healthy donors. Profiling relied on immunoSEQ multiplex PCR, and the TCRdb table lists in-frame clones only, not all of them. Of around 91,000 clones listed, around 60% are singletons. The material sequenced was PBMCs. The receptors shown here come from a human donor in good health. Both conserved end residues are part of each CDR3. D genes are given only for firm matches. Not all rows give a size; the values are once, few, many and, for expanded clones, a class.

J: TRBJ1-6
length: 13
V: TRBV27
D: -
size: -
CDR3: CASDLPGLRSLHF
DNA: TGTGCCAGCGACCTCCCGGGACTGAGGTCCCTCCACTTT

J: TRBJ1-6
length: 14
V: TRBV5-1
D: -
size: -
CDR3: CASSLGQNNSPLHF
DNA: TGCGCCAGCAGCTTGGGACAGAATAATTCACCCCTCCACTTT

J: TRBJ2-7
length: 12
V: TRBV10-3
D: -
size: once
CDR3: CAISAGLYEQYF
DNA: TGTGCCATCAGCGCCGGTCTCTACGAGCAGTACTTC

J: TRBJ1-2
length: 15
V: TRBV7-2
D: -
size: -
CDR3: CASSWSGPANYGYTF
DNA: TGTGCCAGCAGCTGGTCGGGTCCGGCGAACTATGGCTACACCTTC

J: TRBJ2-5
length: 13
V: TRBV2
D: -
size: few
CDR3: CASSGGQGETQYF
DNA: TGTGCCAGCAGTGGAGGGCAGGGGGAGACCCAGTACTTC

J: TRBJ2-2
length: 15
V: TRBV7-8
D: TRBD1
size: -
CDR3: CASSPTGQSTGELFF
DNA: TGTGCCAGCAGCCCCACGGGACAGTCTACCGGGGAGCTGTTTTTT

J: TRBJ1-4
length: 14
V: TRBV6-6
D: TRBD1
size: -
CDR3: CASRRDRGEEKLFF
DNA: TGTGCCAGCAGAAGGGACAGGGGGGAGGAAAAACTGTTTTTT

J: TRBJ1-1
length: 15
V: TRBV5-4
D: TRBD1
size: -
CDR3: CASSWTGGGDTEAFF
DNA: TGTGCCAGCAGCTGGACAGGGGGCGGAGACACTGAAGCTTTCTTT

J: TRBJ1-5
length: 16
V: TRBV7-2
D: -
size: -
CDR3: CASSPRGGVLGQPQHF
DNA: TGTGCCAGCAGCCCCCGTGGGGGGGTTCTAGGGCAGCCCCAGCATTTT

J: TRBJ2-2
length: 18
V: TRBV9
D: -
size: -
CDR3: CASSVVRGGGSGTGELFF
DNA: TGTGCCAGCAGCGTAGTCAGGGGCGGGGGCTCGGGTACCGGGGAGCTGTTTTTT

J: TRBJ1-5
length: 13
V: TRBV2
D: -
size: few
CDR3: CASSEGLPRPQHF
DNA: TGTGCCAGCAGTGAAGGGCTTCCCCGGCCCCAGCATTTT

J: TRBJ1-5
length: 15
V: TRBV7-8
D: TRBD1
size: -
CDR3: CASSLGWDRSQPQHF
DNA: TGTGCCAGCAGCTTGGGGTGGGACAGAAGCCAGCCCCAGCATTTT

J: TRBJ2-2
length: 20
V: TRBV9
D: TRBD2
size: few
CDR3: CASSVGEVAGRRVMSGELFF
DNA: TGTGCCAGCAGCGTAGGTGAAGTAGCGGGGCGCCGAGTAATGTCCGGGGAGCTGTTTTTT

J: TRBJ2-5
length: 17
V: TRBV21-1
D: -
size: -
CDR3: CASSIKRMHRGQETQYF
DNA: TGTGCCAGCAGCATTAAGCGAATGCACAGGGGACAAGAGACCCAGTACTTC

J: TRBJ2-3
length: 15
V: TRBV7-9
D: TRBD1
size: once
CDR3: CASSLPLQGTGTQYF
DNA: TGTGCCAGCAGCTTACCCCTCCAGGGGACAGGTACGCAGTATTTT

J: TRBJ2-3
length: 18
V: TRBV9
D: -
size: few
CDR3: CASSKTPGGTGLIDTQYF
DNA: TGTGCCAGCAGCAAAACCCCGGGCGGGACTGGCTTAATCGATACGCAGTATTTT

J: TRBJ2-5
length: 15
V: TRBV14
D: TRBD2
size: -
CDR3: CASSPRTSGGLSQYF
DNA: TGTGCCAGCAGCCCCCGGACTAGCGGGGGCTTGTCCCAGTACTTC

J: TRBJ1-2
length: 13
V: TRBV7-9
D: -
size: -
CDR3: CASSGLVNYGYTF
DNA: TGTGCCAGCAGCGGACTCGTAAACTATGGCTACACCTTC

J: TRBJ1-3
length: 15
V: TRBV4-2
D: -
size: -
CDR3: CASSQPSRGGNTIYF
DNA: TGTGCCAGCAGCCAACCCTCCAGGGGTGGAAACACCATATATTTT

J: TRBJ2-5
length: 15
V: TRBV4-1
D: TRBD2
size: -
CDR3: CASSRLAGGPETQYF
DNA: TGCGCCAGCAGCCGACTAGCGGGGGGGCCAGAGACCCAGTACTTC

J: TRBJ1-2
length: 16
V: TRBV11-3
D: TRBD1
size: -
CDR3: CASSLVRGQGKDGYTF
DNA: TGTGCCAGCAGCTTAGTGAGGGGACAGGGGAAGGATGGCTACACCTTC

J: TRBJ2-1
length: 17
V: TRBV11-3
D: TRBD2
size: -
CDR3: CASRRTERGGLYNEQFF
DNA: TGTGCCAGCAGGCGTACTGAGCGGGGGGGCCTTTACAATGAGCAGTTCTTC

J: TRBJ1-6
length: 13
V: TRBV6-6
D: -
size: once
CDR3: CAAAQGNNSPLHF
DNA: TGTGCCGCAGCACAGGGTAATAATTCACCCCTCCACTTT

J: TRBJ1-1
length: 13
V: TRBV7-2
D: -
size: few
CDR3: CASSLRGNTEAFF
DNA: TGTGCCAGCAGCTTAAGGGGGAACACTGAAGCTTTCTTT

J: TRBJ1-1
length: 18
V: TRBV7-9
D: TRBD1
size: -
CDR3: CASRLRDRGTMKDTEAFF
DNA: TGTGCCAGCAGACTCCGGGACAGGGGCACTATGAAAGACACTGAAGCTTTCTTT

J: TRBJ2-3
length: 16
V: TRBV6-1
D: -
size: -
CDR3: CASSEAQLPLTDTQYF
DNA: TGTGCCAGCAGTGAGGCACAGCTCCCCCTCACAGATACGCAGTATTTT

J: TRBJ2-7
length: 15
V: TRBV2
D: -
size: -
CDR3: CASSRSEGLSYEQYF
DNA: TGTGCCAGCAGCCGGTCTGAGGGACTCTCCTACGAGCAGTACTTC

J: TRBJ2-2
length: 15
V: TRBV11-2
D: TRBD2
size: -
CDR3: CASSFGLAGSGELFF
DNA: TGTGCCAGCAGCTTCGGGCTAGCGGGGTCCGGGGAGCTGTTTTTT

J: TRBJ1-1
length: 19
V: TRBV4-2
D: -
size: -
CDR3: CASSQDPRETDSMNTEAFF
DNA: TGTGCCAGCAGCCAAGATCCTAGGGAGACGGACTCCATGAACACTGAAGCTTTCTTT

J: TRBJ2-2
length: 14
V: TRBV9
D: TRBD1
size: -
CDR3: CASSVDRGDGELFF
DNA: TGTGCCAGCAGCGTGGACAGGGGGGACGGGGAGCTGTTTTTT

J: TRBJ1-2
length: 11
V: TRBV20-1
D: -
size: -
CDR3: CSASEGQGGTF
DNA: TGCAGTGCTAGCGAAGGTCAGGGCGGAACCTTC

J: TRBJ2-1
length: 18
V: TRBV5-6
D: TRBD2
size: -
CDR3: CASSLTSGGASSYNEQFF
DNA: TGTGCCAGCAGCTTGACTAGCGGGGGGGCCAGCTCCTACAATGAGCAGTTCTTC

J: TRBJ1-1
length: 18
V: TRBV6-4
D: TRBD1
size: -
CDR3: CASSDSTLQGARNTEAFF
DNA: TGTGCCAGCAGTGACTCGACGCTACAGGGGGCGAGGAACACTGAAGCTTTCTTT

J: TRBJ2-1
length: 13
V: TRBV7-3
D: TRBD2
size: -
CDR3: CASSSRTSTEQFF
DNA: TGTGCCAGCAGCTCCCGGACTAGCACTGAGCAGTTCTTC

J: TRBJ1-6
length: 14
V: TRBV18
D: -
size: -
CDR3: CASSPPTGDSPLHF
DNA: TGTGCCAGCTCACCCCCGACCGGGGATTCACCCCTCCACTTT

J: TRBJ1-1
length: 13
V: TRBV18
D: -
size: -
CDR3: CASGAAEGTEAFF
DNA: TGTGCCAGCGGGGCGGCGGAGGGGACTGAAGCTTTCTTT

J: TRBJ1-1
length: 14
V: TRBV28
D: -
size: -
CDR3: CASTTSPRNTEAFF
DNA: TGTGCCAGCACTACTAGTCCCCGAAACACTGAAGCTTTCTTT

J: TRBJ2-3
length: 18
V: TRBV12-5
D: TRBD2
size: -
CDR3: CASGPGTSGGSFTDTQYF
DNA: TGTGCTAGTGGTCCTGGGACTAGCGGGGGGTCCTTCACAGATACGCAGTATTTT

J: TRBJ1-1
length: 13
V: TRBV6-5
D: -
size: once
CDR3: CASSYEVRGEAFF
DNA: TGTGCCAGCAGTTACGAAGTCAGGGGAGAGGCCTTCTTT

J: TRBJ2-7
length: 11
V: TRBV7-3
D: -
size: -
CDR3: CASSSGGEQYF
DNA: TGTGCCAGCAGCTCCGGAGGCGAGCAGTACTTC

J: TRBJ2-5
length: 15
V: TRBV4-1
D: TRBD2
size: once
CDR3: CASSHGIAGAETQYF
DNA: TGCGCCAGCAGCCATGGAATAGCGGGGGCGGAGACCCAGTACTTC

J: TRBJ1-2
length: 14
V: TRBV7-8
D: TRBD1
size: -
CDR3: CASSLVYRGDGYTF
DNA: TGTGCCAGCAGCTTAGTATACAGGGGGGACGGCTACACCTTC

J: TRBJ2-2
length: 16
V: TRBV7-2
D: -
size: -
CDR3: CASSLGRLGATGELFF
DNA: TGTGCCAGCAGCTTAGGCCGGCTGGGGGCAACCGGGGAGCTGTTTTTT

J: TRBJ1-1
length: 11
V: TRBV20-1
D: -
size: -
CDR3: CSAPGQTEAFF
DNA: TGCAGTGCTCCCGGACAGACTGAAGCTTTCTTT

J: TRBJ2-6
length: 18
V: TRBV10-3
D: -
size: once
CDR3: CAISVGLLGSSGANVLTF
DNA: TGTGCCATCAGTGTGGGACTCCTGGGTAGCTCTGGGGCCAACGTCCTGACTTTC

J: TRBJ2-6
length: 13
V: TRBV30
D: -
size: few
CDR3: CAWSLSGANVLTF
DNA: TGTGCCTGGAGTCTCTCTGGGGCCAACGTCCTGACTTTC

J: TRBJ1-2
length: 13
V: TRBV30
D: -
size: few
CDR3: CAWNTGFRGGYTF
DNA: TGTGCCTGGAATACAGGATTCCGAGGCGGCTACACCTTC